This T cell receptor beta chain was sequenced during a study of T-cell reconstitution after alpha-beta-depleted transplantation in children. This sample's TCRbeta library carried unique molecular identifier barcodes. TCRdb passed the PCR reads through MiXCR, listing each CDR3 protein once. This table holds about 640,000 distinct CDR3 sequences, roughly 17% found once. This clonotype turned up a few times. The V end was cut by 8 bases, the J end by 0 bases, with 4 bases between. This CDR3 spans 12 amino acids. The source material was PBMCs from the stem cell graft donor, sampled from the stem cell graft. This TCR was recovered from a human donor who donated a stem cell graft to a child with acute myeloid leukemia. The chain combines TRBV12-3 or TRBV12-4 with TRBJ2-2; no definite D call. CDR3 protein: CASFPNTGELFF. The CDR3 region has the DNA TGTGCCAGCTTCCCGAACACCGGGGAGCTGTTTTTT.